The 10 T cell receptor beta chains below all came from one sample that was sequenced in a study of T cells in Graves' hyperthyroidism and ophthalmopathy. Authors of the study amplified TCR beta CDR3 regions from RNA transcripts. HTBI primers were used for first-round RT-PCR of the TCR CDR3. TCRdb reanalysed the multiplex PCR reads using MiXCR and keeps one entry per CDR3 protein. The sample includes hundreds of thousands of distinct CDR3 sequences, roughly 14% seen only once; the top ten take 5.5% to 7.5%. The material sequenced was blood. These receptors came from a woman aged 25 to 39 with Graves' hyperthyroidism that later progressed to Graves' ophthalmopathy.

There are many counts of this clonotype. This chain joins TRBV6-2 or TRBV6-3 and TRBJ2-3; D possibly corresponds to TRBD2 (5 bases). This CDR3 region has 12 residues. Germline loops: CDR1 MNHEY, CDR2 SVGEGT. The CDR3 region is CAARDPRDTQYF. Here the CDR3 DNA reads TGTGCGGCACGGGATCCCAGGGATACGCAGTATTTT.

This chain connects TRBV19 to TRBJ2-7; D might be TRBD2 (5 bases). Germline loops: CDR1 LNHDA, CDR2 SQIVND (reference sequence). The CDR3 spans 14 residues. The V gene lost 5 bases and the J gene lost 3 bases, with 14 bases spanning the gap. As DNA, the CDR3 is TGTGCCAGTAGTCGCGAGGGTCGTAACTACGAGCAGTACTTC. Its translation is CASSREGRNYEQYF.

This clonotype has at least ten counts. The chain employs TRBV13 and TRBJ1-1; D is unclear. Trimming pared 4 bases from V and 1 base from J, leaving 19 bases between. Germline CDR1 PRHDT, CDR2 FYEKMQ (reference sequence). The CDR3 spans 17 residues. CDR3 bases: TGTGCCAGCAGCTCGGAGTCAGTACTCGGTAGGAACACTGAAGCTTTCTTT. Translating it yields CASSSESVLGRNTEAFF.

This clonotype has ten or more counts. The chain employs TRBV20-1 and TRBJ2-3; 7 bases agree with TRBD2. This CDR3 comprises 12 residues. Germline V gives CDR1 DFQATT, CDR2 SNEGSKA (reference sequence). CDR3 amino acids: CSRSGMTDTQYF. CDR3 coding DNA: TGCAGCAGGAGCGGGATGACAGATACGCAGTATTTT.

This clonotype was seen ten or more times. The rearrangement joins TRBV6-1 to TRBJ1-2; D ambiguous. Per germline, CDR1 MNHNS and CDR2 SASEGT. Trimming removed 6 bases at V and 0 bases at J, with 11 bases between. This CDR3 region has 14 residues. This chain's CDR3 is CASRLGTSNYGYTF. The CDR3 DNA sequence: TGTGCCAGCAGACTTGGCACTTCTAACTATGGCTACACCTTC.

With respect to this clonotype: At one end, the junction sequence differs from germline, possibly due to a read error. CDR3 sequence: CASSLVTVRGNQPQQF. The DNA for the CDR3 is TGTGCCAGCAGCTTAGTAACGGTACGGGGAAATCAGCCCCAGCAGTTT. This chain connects TRBV7-8 to TRBJ1-5, with D uncertain. CDR3 length: 16 residues. CDR1 SGHVS and CDR2 FQNEAQ come from the germline V gene.

This chain uses TRBV20-1 with TRBJ2-2; 13 bases match TRBD2. The CDR3 covers 18 residues. Germline V CDR1 and CDR2: DFQATT, SNEGSKA (reference sequence). The trim removed 1 base at V and 5 bases at J, leaving 10 bases unmatched. The CDR3 is CSARVVGLAGEGTGELFF. The DNA for the CDR3 is TGCAGTGCTAGAGTCGTTGGACTAGCGGGAGAAGGAACCGGGGAGCTGTTTTTT.

In its sample, this clonotype was seen a few times. This rearrangement joins TRBV5-1 to TRBJ2-5, with 11 nucleotides matching TRBD2. Per germline, CDR1 SGHRS and CDR2 YFSETQ. V was pared by 3 bases and J by 3 bases, with 10 bases of the junction left unmatched. The length of the CDR3 is 17 residues. CDR3 in DNA: TGCGCCAGCAGCTCCGCCGGGACTAGCGGTGAGGAAGAGACCCAGTACTTC. Encoded protein: CASSSAGTSGEEETQYF. The full variable domain, in which reference TRBV5-1 and TRBJ2-5 provide the parts outside the CDR3, is KAGVTQTPRYLIKTRGQQVTLSCSPISGHRSVSWYQQTPGQGLQFLFEYFSETQRNKGNFPGRFSGRQFSNSRSEMNVSTLELGDSALYLCASSSAGTSGEEETQYFGPGTRLLVL.

This clonotype has ten or more counts. The rearrangement uses TRBV12-3 or TRBV12-4 and TRBJ1-2; the D is unclear. This CDR3 comprises 14 residues. V was pared by 1 base and J by 2 bases, with 8 bases between. As DNA, the CDR3 is TGTGCCAGCAGTTTAGGTTATCTCAACTATGGCTACACCTTC. Its protein is CASSLGYLNYGYTF.

At least ten counts were recorded for this clonotype. The rearrangement links TRBV19 to TRBJ2-7; 9 nucleotides agree with TRBD2. CDR1 and CDR2 (germline): LNHDA, SQIVND (reference sequence). CDR3 length: 16 amino acids. With V trimmed by 5 bases and J by 3 bases, 11 bases remained unmatched. The CDR3 region has the DNA TGTGCCAGTAGTGGTAATAGCGGGAGAACGAGCTACGAGCAGTACTTC. The encoded protein is CASSGNSGRTSYEQYF.